This passage covers 25 T cell receptor beta chains from one sample sequenced in a study of T cells after yellow fever vaccination. TCRdb re-analysed the 5' RACE reads in MiXCR, keeping a single row per CDR3 protein. The sample lists around 100,000 distinct CDR3 sequences, under 6.5% occurring once. The sample was CD8+ T cells sorted from PBMCs, taken 10 days after the yellow fever booster vaccination. The receptors stem from a man aged 18 to 29 who received the YFV17D yellow fever vaccine.

The gene calls are TRBV6-6 and TRBJ1-5; D call uncertain. Trimming left V 7 bases short and J 4 bases short, with 14 bases between. The V gene's germline CDR1 is MNHNY and CDR2 SVGAGI (reference sequence). The CDR3 spans 14 residues. CDR3 amino acids: CASIKADGNQPQHF. The CDR3 DNA follows: TGTGCCAGCATAAAGGCCGATGGAAATCAGCCCCAGCATTTT.

This clonotype was recorded a few times. V is TRBV7-8 and J is TRBJ2-1, with 16 bases aligning to TRBD2. In germline, CDR1 is SGHVS, CDR2 FQNEAQ. The CDR3 is made up of 15 amino acids. The trim removed 6 bases at V and 13 bases at J, leaving 9 bases unmatched. CDR3 region: CASSPGTSGGARQFF. The CDR3 DNA reads as TGTGCCAGCAGTCCCGGGACTAGCGGGGGGGCTCGACAGTTCTTC.

Ten or more counts support this clonotype. The chain employs TRBV3-1 and TRBJ2-5; 11 nucleotides line up with TRBD2. Germline V gives CDR1 LGHDT, CDR2 YNNKEL (reference sequence). This CDR3 comprises 16 residues. Losses at the gene ends were 6 bases for V and 1 base for J; bases not matched to a gene: 7. The CDR3 sequence is CASRSGLAEFQETQYF. The CDR3 coding sequence is TGTGCCAGCAGGTCGGGACTAGCGGAGTTCCAAGAGACCCAGTACTTC.

V usage is TRBV5-1 and J usage is TRBJ2-2; 8 bases map to TRBD2. J gave up 4 bases and V 5 bases, and 7 bases lay outside the gene matches. From germline, CDR1 is SGHRS and CDR2 YFSETQ. This CDR3 spans 15 amino acids. CDR3 sequence: CASRPGTRATGELFF. Written as DNA, the CDR3 is TGCGCCAGCAGACCCGGGACTAGGGCCACCGGGGAGCTGTTTTTT.

Ten or more counts support this clonotype. The genes are TRBV29-1 and TRBJ1-3, with D unclear. V lost 7 bases to trimming and J lost 0 bases, with 13 bases between them. This CDR3 is 14 amino acids long. The germline V gene has CDR1 SQVTM and CDR2 ANQGSEA. The CDR3 sequence is CSADVGDSGNTIYF. The CDR3 region has the DNA TGCAGCGCGGACGTGGGCGACTCTGGAAACACCATATATTTT.

This chain links TRBV4-3 with TRBJ1-4, with 9 bases matching TRBD1. V shed 1 base and J 8 bases; nucleotides not matched to a gene: 8. The germline CDR1 and CDR2 sequences are LGHNA and YSLEER. CDR3 length equals 16 residues. The CDR3 sequence: CASSQGVGQGSEKLFF. CDR3 nucleotide sequence: TGCGCCAGCAGCCAAGGTGTGGGACAGGGAAGCGAAAAACTGTTTTTT.

This clonotype was counted between two and nine times. CDR3 region: CASSPNVDSGVSTDTQYF. The CDR3 nucleotides are TGTGCCAGCAGCCCCAACGTCGATAGCGGGGTTAGCACAGATACGCAGTATTTT. This chain connects TRBV7-9 to TRBJ2-3; TRBD2 matches 8 bases. Germline loops: CDR1 SEHNR, CDR2 FQNEAQ (reference sequence). With 5 bases clipped from V and 0 bases from J, the junction kept 13 bases outside the gene matches. The CDR3 loop spans 18 amino acids. The full variable domain, its missing parts supplied by reference TRBV7-9 and TRBJ2-3, is DTGVSQNPRHKITKRGQNVTFRCDPISEHNRLYWYRQTLGQGPEFLTYFQNEAQLEKSRLLSDRFSAERPKGSFSTLEIQRTEQGDSAMYLCASSPNVDSGVSTDTQYFGPGTRLTVL.

This clonotype was seen more than once but under ten times. The chain carries TRBV7-9 and TRBJ1-5, with 7 bases that match TRBD1. The CDR3 has 15 residues. The ends lost 6 bases at V and 2 bases at J; junction bases unmatched: 7. Germline V gene lookup returns CDR1 SEHNR and CDR2 FQNEAQ (reference sequence). For the CDR3, the DNA is TGTGCCAGCAGTTCGACAGGGTTGGGCAATCAGCCCCAGCATTTT. This encodes CASSSTGLGNQPQHF.

The rearrangement links TRBV7-2 to TRBJ1-5, with a possible D match to TRBD1 (5 bases). Between the trimmed V and J ends, which lost 3 bases and 6 bases, there was a span of 12 bases. This CDR3 contains 14 residues. Germline lookup yields CDR1 SGHTA and CDR2 FQGNSA. CDR3 sequence: CASSFSGSRQPQHF. DNA for the CDR3: TGTGCCAGCAGCTTTTCAGGGAGCCGTCAGCCCCAGCATTTT.

The rearrangement links TRBV20-1 to TRBJ2-7; weak D call: TRBD2 (5 bases). The CDR3 contains 13 residues. CDR1 and CDR2 (germline): DFQATT, SNEGSKA (reference sequence). The V end lost 1 base, the J end lost 6 bases, and 13 bases lay between the germline ends. The CDR3 reads CSARGSDFFEQYF. In nucleotides, the CDR3 is TGCAGTGCTAGAGGCTCGGACTTTTTCGAGCAGTACTTC.

The chain has TRBV29-1 and TRBJ2-2; D gene unclear. Trimming left V 4 bases short and J 6 bases short, with 9 bases between. The CDR3 is 12 amino acids. Germline-derived CDR1 and CDR2 are SQVTM and ANQGSEA. The CDR3 protein is CSVAGPAGELFF. CDR3 coding DNA: TGCAGCGTTGCTGGGCCTGCCGGGGAGCTGTTTTTT.

This clonotype was found a few times. V and J are TRBV20-1 and TRBJ1-2, with D unresolved. The germline CDR1 and CDR2 sequences are DFQATT and SNEGSKA (reference sequence). CDR3 length: 16 amino acids. V was cut by 0 bases and J by 1 base, with 15 bases left in between. In DNA, the CDR3 is TGCAGTGCTAGAGATATCGTTGGTGGGGATAACTATGGCTACACCTTC. Translation: CSARDIVGGDNYGYTF.

This clonotype has only a few counts. The chain uses TRBV20-1 and TRBJ2-3; 10 nucleotides align to TRBD1. CDR3 length: 14 residues. The trim removed 3 bases at V and 3 bases at J, leaving 3 bases unmatched. Germline V lookup: CDR1 DFQATT, CDR2 SNEGSKA (reference sequence). The CDR3 DNA reads as TGCAGTGCTAGCCGGGACAGGGGAACAGATACGCAGTATTTT. Translating it yields CSASRDRGTDTQYF.

This clonotype appeared a few times. The chain combines TRBV20-1 with TRBJ2-3; a weak D match, TRBD1 (6 bases). This CDR3 has 15 residues. Per the germline V gene, CDR1 is DFQATT and CDR2 is SNEGSKA (reference sequence). Trimming removed 6 bases at V and 5 bases at J, with 21 bases between. CDR3 nucleotides: TGCAGTGCCCGCCCCCCCAGGGGCGCCGTAGATACGCAGTATTTT. Translation gives CSARPPRGAVDTQYF.

The table lists this clonotype with a few counts. This chain uses TRBV9 with TRBJ2-2, with 11 positions matching TRBD2. CDR1 SGDLS and CDR2 YYNGEE come from the germline V gene. The V segment lost 4 bases and the J segment 3 bases; nucleotides outside the gene matches: 2. The CDR3 extends over 15 amino acids. The CDR3 DNA follows: TGTGCCAGCAGCTTGGGACTAGCGGACACCGGGGAGCTGTTTTTT. Translated: CASSLGLADTGELFF.

This sequence joins TRBV20-1 and TRBJ2-3; D gene ambiguous. Trimming stripped 1 base from V and 1 base from J, with 18 bases between. The V gene's germline CDR1 is DFQATT and CDR2 SNEGSKA (reference sequence). This CDR3 is built from 17 residues. In nucleotides, the CDR3 is TGCAGTGCTAGAGCGGTTCAGAAGGGTGGTGGCACAGATACGCAGTATTTT. The encoded protein is CSARAVQKGGGTDTQYF.

This clonotype was observed a handful of times. The gene calls are TRBV3-1 and TRBJ2-3, with TRBD1 identical over 7 bases. The CDR3 totals 17 residues. Germline CDR1 reads LGHDT; CDR2 reads YNNKEL (reference sequence). Unmatched junction bases numbered 10, after V lost 4 bases and J lost 0 bases. DNA for the CDR3: TGTGCCAGCAGCCCTTACGAGACAGGGTTGAGCACAGATACGCAGTATTTT. Amino acids: CASSPYETGLSTDTQYF.

The genes are TRBV5-4 and TRBJ2-5; D might be TRBD2 (5 bases). The CDR3 extends over 13 amino acids. Germline CDR1 and CDR2: SGHNT and YYREEE (reference sequence). With 1 base removed from V and 3 bases from J, the gap between germline ends came to 7 bases. The CDR3 spells CASSLYGKETQYF. The CDR3 nucleotides read TGTGCCAGCAGCTTGTACGGGAAAGAGACCCAGTACTTC.

This clonotype showed up many times. The chain uses TRBV4-3 and TRBJ1-2, with a possible D match to TRBD1 (5 bases). The germline V gene has CDR1 LGHNA and CDR2 YSLEER. V was pared by 1 base and J by 5 bases, with 14 bases between. The CDR3 has 15 residues. The CDR3 loop is CASSQVPGLRYGYTF. CDR3 bases: TGCGCCAGCAGCCAAGTACCAGGGTTGCGTTATGGCTACACCTTC.

This clonotype has ten or more counts. The chain combines TRBV5-4 with TRBJ2-1, with 8 bases lining up with TRBD1. The V and J ends lost 4 bases and 6 bases, in that order; junction bases with no gene match: 3. The CDR3 extends over 13 amino acids. CDR1 and CDR2 from the germline V gene are SGHNT and YYREEE (reference sequence). Here the CDR3 reads CASSPGTGNEQFF. The CDR3 coding sequence is TGTGCCAGCAGCCCCGGGACAGGCAATGAGCAGTTCTTC. Full variable domain (remainder filled in from reference TRBV5-4 and TRBJ2-1): ETGVTQSPTHLIKTRGQQVTLRCSSQSGHNTVSWYQQALGQGPQFIFQYYREEENGRGNFPPRFSGLQFPNYSSELNVNALELDDSALYLCASSPGTGNEQFFGPGTRLTVL.

Relative to its sample, this clonotype is medium-sized. The chain combines TRBV7-8 with TRBJ2-3; the match to TRBD2 covers 10 bases. V shed 2 bases, J shed 5 bases, and the junction held 4 bases outside the gene matches. The CDR3 totals 15 residues. In germline, CDR1 is SGHVS, CDR2 FQNEAQ. In nucleotides, the CDR3 is TGTGCCAGCAGCTTACAGCGGGGGGGCCGAGATACGCAGTATTTT. It specifies CASSLQRGGRDTQYF.

This chain connects TRBV3-1 to TRBJ1-1; perhaps TRBD1 as D (5 bases). Trimming pared 1 base from V and 8 bases from J, leaving 8 bases between. The CDR3 spans 12 residues. The V gene's germline CDR1 is LGHDT and CDR2 YNNKEL (reference sequence). The CDR3 is CASSQGGWEAFF. The CDR3 nucleotides read TGTGCCAGCAGCCAAGGGGGCTGGGAAGCTTTCTTT.

This clonotype was observed a few times. The rearrangement links TRBV4-3 to TRBJ1-2; TRBD1 is a possible D gene (5 bases). Germline V gene lookup returns CDR1 LGHNA and CDR2 YSLEER. The CDR3 spans 15 residues. Trimming took off 1 base at V and 1 base at J, with 10 bases between the two ends. The CDR3 nucleotides are TGCGCCAGCAGCCAAGGCACAGGCCGTAACTATGGCTACACCTTC. Translating it yields CASSQGTGRNYGYTF.

This clonotype has a handful of counts. The gene calls are TRBV12-3 or TRBV12-4 and TRBJ2-1, with a possible D match to TRBD1 (5 bases). Deletions cut 7 bases from V and 5 bases from J, with 18 bases between. This CDR3 comprises 15 residues. CDR3 loop: CASKGSSYLDNEQFF. The CDR3 coding sequence is TGTGCCAGCAAGGGGTCCAGCTACTTAGACAATGAGCAGTTCTTC.

The chain combines TRBV7-8 with TRBJ2-7; TRBD1 aligns across 8 bases. CDR1 is SGHVS and CDR2 is FQNEAQ in the germline V gene. V shed 7 bases and J 5 bases; nucleotides not matched to a gene: 19. The CDR3 contains 17 residues. CDR3 nucleotides: TGTGCCAGCACCACCCTCGGAGGGCCAGGGGGCATGGACGAGCAGTACTTC. Translation: CASTTLGGPGGMDEQYF.